One and the same sample provided the 14 T cell receptor beta chains below, sequenced in a study of radiotherapy plus CTLA-4 blockade in lung cancer. Profiled with immunoSEQ multiplex PCR; TCRdb holds only in-frame clones, not every one. The table includes about 88,000 clones, less than 80% detected once. Source: peripheral blood, taken from a patient treated with radiotherapy plus ipilimumab. Every receptor here comes from a human donor with non-small cell lung cancer that progressed on radiotherapy plus ipilimumab.

The V and J genes are TRBV10-3 and TRBJ1-1, with D possibly being TRBD1 (5 bases). V dropped 6 bases and J dropped 0 bases, with 14 bases sitting between them. The CDR3 sequence is 15 residues long. The germline gives CDR1 ENHRY, CDR2 SYGVKD. The CDR3 protein is CAISPTDSMNTEAFF. The CDR3, as DNA: TGTGCCATCAGCCCGACAGATTCTATGAACACTGAAGCTTTCTTT.

This chain uses TRBV7-3 with TRBJ1-3; D ambiguous. The CDR3 spans 16 residues. Germline V CDR1 and CDR2: SGHTA, FQGTGA. Trimming shortened V by 2 bases and J by 0 bases, and 11 bases separated the two germline ends. The DNA for the CDR3 is TGTGCCAGCAGCTTAGGTCCTAGGAACTCTGGAAACACCATATATTTT. Residues: CASSLGPRNSGNTIYF.

The rearrangement uses TRBV7-3 and TRBJ1-1; D call uncertain. The germline gives CDR1 SGHTA, CDR2 FQGTGA. V lost 3 bases to trimming and J lost 0 bases, with 5 bases between them. The CDR3 spans 13 residues. DNA for the CDR3: TGTGCCAGCAGCTTCGTCCTGAACACTGAAGCTTTCTTT. Translating gives CASSFVLNTEAFF.

The chain carries TRBV4-1 and TRBJ2-1, with D tentatively TRBD1 or TRBD2 (5 bases each). The V end lost 4 bases, the J end lost 0 bases, and 19 bases lay between the germline ends. CDR3 length: 18 amino acids. Germline V gene sequence: CDR1 MGHRA, CDR2 YSYEKL. The CDR3 sequence is CASSPDGAQGSSYNEQFF. The DNA for the CDR3 is TGCGCCAGCAGCCCCGACGGGGCCCAGGGAAGCTCCTACAATGAGCAGTTCTTC.

In this sample, this clone turned up once. V and J are TRBV7-2 and TRBJ2-3; D uncertain. The CDR3 extends over 14 amino acids. V shed 1 base and J shed 2 bases, with 7 bases lying between them. In germline, CDR1 is SGHTA, CDR2 FQGNSA. The CDR3 here is CASSLGPLTDTQYF. The CDR3 coding sequence is TGTGCCAGCAGCTTAGGGCCTCTCACAGATACGCAGTATTTT.

The rearrangement uses TRBV5-1 and TRBJ2-7, with 13 bases aligning to TRBD2. Per the germline V gene, CDR1 is SGHRS and CDR2 is YFSETQ. V lost 3 bases, J lost 0 bases, and 6 bases stayed unmatched. The CDR3 runs 17 residues. In DNA, the CDR3 is TGCGCCAGCAGCTCCGGACTAGCGGGGGTTGACTCCTACGAGCAGTACTTC. Protein sequence: CASSSGLAGVDSYEQYF.

V and J are TRBV5-7 and TRBJ1-2; D may be TRBD1 (6 bases). TRBV5-7 is annotated as an ORF whose role is uncertain. The V gene lost 0 bases and the J gene lost 2 bases, with 8 bases spanning the gap. The CDR3 length is 14 residues. The CDR3 bases are TGTGCCAGCAGCTTGGGGGGGGCGAACTATGGCTACACCTTC. Protein product: CASSLGGANYGYTF.

The chain employs TRBV4-1 and TRBJ2-5; the D call may be TRBD1 or TRBD2 (6 bases each). Germline V lookup: CDR1 MGHRA, CDR2 YSYEKL. The CDR3 is 19 amino acids. With 0 bases removed from V and 0 bases from J, the gap between germline ends came to 20 bases. This CDR3 reads CASSQDSGAPSSYQETQYF. CDR3 nucleotide sequence: TGCGCCAGCAGCCAAGATTCGGGGGCGCCTTCTAGCTACCAAGAGACCCAGTACTTC.

The chain carries TRBV28 and TRBJ2-4, with a tentative D call TRBD2 (6 bases). This CDR3 has 15 amino acids. The V and J ends lost 5 bases and 3 bases respectively, with 14 bases between them. In germline, CDR1 is MDHEN, CDR2 SYDVKM. Here the CDR3 reads CASSSTGVGKNIQYF. CDR3 coding DNA: TGTGCCAGCAGTAGCACGGGGGTGGGCAAAAACATTCAGTACTTC.

The chain recombines TRBV7-3 with TRBJ2-1; D remains unclear. Per germline, CDR1 SGHTA and CDR2 FQGTGA. The CDR3 sequence is 13 residues long. The V and J ends lost 5 bases and 5 bases respectively, with 10 bases between them. The CDR3 DNA reads TGTGCCAGCAGCCCCCGGACGGACAATGAGCAGTTCTTC. Translated, it gives CASSPRTDNEQFF.

This clone came up once. A read error may produce the germline difference seen at one junction end. The V gene is TRBV5-4, the J gene TRBJ1-5; the D gene is possibly TRBD1 (5 bases). Germline CDR1 and CDR2: SGHNT and YYREEE (reference sequence). This CDR3 spans 15 amino acids. The CDR3 loop reads CASTLWTSPFQPQHF. The CDR3 nucleotides are TGTGCCAGCACCTTGTGGACATCACCATTCCAGCCCCAGCATTTT. The entire variable domain, with the rest obtained from reference TRBV5-4 and TRBJ1-5, is as follows: ETGVTQSPTHLIKTRGQQVTLRCSSQSGHNTVSWYQQALGQGPQFIFQYYREEENGRGNFPPRFSGLQFPNYSSELNVNALELDDSALYLCASTLWTSPFQPQHFGDGTRLSIL.

The chain carries TRBV15 and TRBJ1-1; the match to TRBD1 covers 7 bases. The V segment lost 4 bases and the J segment 3 bases; nucleotides outside the gene matches: 8. CDR3 length: 15 residues. CDR1 is LNHNV and CDR2 is YYDKDF in the germline V gene (reference sequence). CDR3 sequence (DNA): TGTGCCACCAGCACAATCAGGGGGGGCGACACTGAAGCTTTCTTT. Its protein product is CATSTIRGGDTEAFF.

This clone has only a few counts. The CDR3 sequence: CATREGRTEQYF. The CDR3 DNA is TGTGCCACCCGGGAGGGTAGAACCGAGCAGTACTTC. This chain links TRBV28 with TRBJ2-7; TRBD2 aligns across 8 bases. Germline V CDR1 and CDR2: MDHEN, SYDVKM. V shed 10 bases, J shed 6 bases, and the junction held 8 bases outside the gene matches. CDR3 length: 12 residues.

The chain combines TRBV5-6 with TRBJ2-7; 9 positions agree with TRBD1. The germline CDR1 and CDR2 sequences are SGHDT and YYEEEE. The CDR3 runs to 17 residues. With V trimmed by 3 bases and J by 3 bases, 13 bases remained unmatched. CDR3 residues: CASSSPTKGTGLYEQYF. CDR3 DNA: TGTGCCAGCAGCTCCCCGACAAAAGGGACAGGGCTCTACGAGCAGTACTTC.